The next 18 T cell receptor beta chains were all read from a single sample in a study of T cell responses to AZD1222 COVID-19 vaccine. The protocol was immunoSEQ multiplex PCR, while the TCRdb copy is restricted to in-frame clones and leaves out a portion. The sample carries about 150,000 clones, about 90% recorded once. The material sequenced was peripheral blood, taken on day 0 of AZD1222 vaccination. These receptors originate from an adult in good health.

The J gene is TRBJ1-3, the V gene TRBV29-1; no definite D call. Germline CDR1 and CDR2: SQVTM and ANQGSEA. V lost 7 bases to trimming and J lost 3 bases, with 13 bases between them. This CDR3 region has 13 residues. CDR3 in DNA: TGCAGCGCTTACTGGCCAGTTGGAAACACCATATATTTT. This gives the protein CSAYWPVGNTIYF. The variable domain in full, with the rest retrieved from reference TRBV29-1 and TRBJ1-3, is SAVISQKPSRDICQRGTSLTIQCQVDSQVTMMFWYRQQPGQSLTLIATANQGSEATYESGFVIDKFPISRPNLTFSTLTVSNMSPEDSSIYLCSAYWPVGNTIYFGEGSWLTVV.

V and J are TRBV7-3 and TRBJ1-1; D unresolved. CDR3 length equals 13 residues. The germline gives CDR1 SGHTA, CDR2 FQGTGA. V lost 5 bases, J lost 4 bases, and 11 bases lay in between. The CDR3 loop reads CASSPPGSTEAFF. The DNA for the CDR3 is TGTGCCAGCAGCCCCCCGGGGAGCACTGAAGCTTTCTTT.

The CDR3 region has the DNA TGTGCCAGCAGTCATCCCCCAAATTGGGGGAACACTGAAGCTTTCTTT. Protein sequence: CASSHPPNWGNTEAFF. The chain recombines TRBV6-2 or TRBV6-3 with TRBJ1-1, with D unresolved. CDR1 and CDR2 from the germline V gene are MNHEY and SVGEGT. The CDR3 extends over 16 amino acids. V lost 5 bases and J 1 base, leaving 17 bases between the germline ends.

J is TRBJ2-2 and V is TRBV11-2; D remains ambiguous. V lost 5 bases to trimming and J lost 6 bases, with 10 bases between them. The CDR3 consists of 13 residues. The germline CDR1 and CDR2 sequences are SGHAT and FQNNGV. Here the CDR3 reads CASSPPIPGELFF. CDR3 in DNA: TGTGCCAGCAGCCCCCCAATCCCCGGGGAGCTGTTTTTT.

The CDR3 region has the DNA TGTGCCAGCATTAGTAACAGCCCCGCGTTGAACACTGAAGCTTTCTTT. This translates into CASISNSPALNTEAFF. This chain links TRBV2 with TRBJ1-1; D is unresolved. The V end was cut by 7 bases, the J end by 0 bases, with 18 bases between. Germline CDR1 reads SNHLY; CDR2 reads FYNNEI. This CDR3 region has 16 residues.

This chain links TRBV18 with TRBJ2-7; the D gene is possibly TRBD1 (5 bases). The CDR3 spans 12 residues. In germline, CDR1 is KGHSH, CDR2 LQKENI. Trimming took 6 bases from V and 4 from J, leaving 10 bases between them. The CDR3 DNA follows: TGTGCCAGCTCCGCCAGGGTATACGAGCAGTACTTC. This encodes CASSARVYEQYF.

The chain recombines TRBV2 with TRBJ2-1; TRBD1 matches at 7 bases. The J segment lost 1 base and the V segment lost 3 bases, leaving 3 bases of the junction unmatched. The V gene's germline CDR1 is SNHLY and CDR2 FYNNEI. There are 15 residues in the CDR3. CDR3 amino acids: CASSEDRQSYNEQFF. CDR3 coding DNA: TGTGCCAGCAGTGAGGACAGGCAATCCTACAATGAGCAGTTCTTC.

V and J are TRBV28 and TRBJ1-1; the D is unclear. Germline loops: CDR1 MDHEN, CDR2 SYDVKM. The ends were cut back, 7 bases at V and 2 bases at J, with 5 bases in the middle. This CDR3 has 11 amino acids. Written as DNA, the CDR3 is TGTGCCAGCAACTCAAACACTGAAGCTTTCTTT. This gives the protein CASNSNTEAFF.

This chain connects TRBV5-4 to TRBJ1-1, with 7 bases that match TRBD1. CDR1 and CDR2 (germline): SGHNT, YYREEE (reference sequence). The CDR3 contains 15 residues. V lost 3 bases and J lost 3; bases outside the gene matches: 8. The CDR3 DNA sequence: TGTGCCAGCAGCTGGGGGAGGGGGCGTGACACTGAAGCTTTCTTT. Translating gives CASSWGRGRDTEAFF.

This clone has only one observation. The CDR3 region has the DNA TGTGCCAGCAGCGCCGTCGGAGGGGGGAGCTACGAGCAGTACTTC. Encoded protein: CASSAVGGGSYEQYF. The chain joins TRBV9 to TRBJ2-7, with D perhaps assigned TRBD1 or TRBD2 (6 bases each). Germline V gene sequence: CDR1 SGDLS, CDR2 YYNGEE. Between the trimmed V and J ends, which lost 3 bases and 3 bases, there was a span of 16 bases. The CDR3 contains 15 residues.

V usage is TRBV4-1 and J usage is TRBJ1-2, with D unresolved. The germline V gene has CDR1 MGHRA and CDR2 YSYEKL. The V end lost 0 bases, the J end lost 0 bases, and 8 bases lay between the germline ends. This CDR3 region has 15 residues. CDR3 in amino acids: CASSQDTQPNYGYTF. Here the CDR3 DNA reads TGCGCCAGCAGCCAAGATACCCAGCCTAACTATGGCTACACCTTC.

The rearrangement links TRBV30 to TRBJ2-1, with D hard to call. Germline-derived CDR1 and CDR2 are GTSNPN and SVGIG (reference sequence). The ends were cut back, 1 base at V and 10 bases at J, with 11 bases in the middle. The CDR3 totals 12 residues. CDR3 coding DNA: TGTGCCTGGAGTGACCTTGGGTGGGAGCAGTTCTTC. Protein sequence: CAWSDLGWEQFF.

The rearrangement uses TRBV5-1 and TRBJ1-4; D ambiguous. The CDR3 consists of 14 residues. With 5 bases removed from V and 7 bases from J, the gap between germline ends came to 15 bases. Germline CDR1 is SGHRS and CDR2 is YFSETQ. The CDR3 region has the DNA TGCGCCAGCAGATGGGGAGGTTCGAGTGAAAAACTGTTTTTT. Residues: CASRWGGSSEKLFF.

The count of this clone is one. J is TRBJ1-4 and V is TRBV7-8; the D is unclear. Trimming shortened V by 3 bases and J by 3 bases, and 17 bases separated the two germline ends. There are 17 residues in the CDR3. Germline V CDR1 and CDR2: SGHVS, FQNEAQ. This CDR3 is CASSFRGTRRSNEKLFF. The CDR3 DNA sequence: TGTGCCAGCAGCTTTAGAGGCACTCGGAGGTCTAATGAAAAACTGTTTTTT.

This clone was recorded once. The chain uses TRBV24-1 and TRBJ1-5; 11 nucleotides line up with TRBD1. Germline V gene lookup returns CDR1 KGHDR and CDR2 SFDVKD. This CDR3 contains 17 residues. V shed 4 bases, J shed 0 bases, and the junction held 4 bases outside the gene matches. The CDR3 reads CATSEGGQGASNQPQHF. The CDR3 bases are TGTGCCACCAGTGAGGGCGGACAGGGGGCTAGCAATCAGCCCCAGCATTTT.

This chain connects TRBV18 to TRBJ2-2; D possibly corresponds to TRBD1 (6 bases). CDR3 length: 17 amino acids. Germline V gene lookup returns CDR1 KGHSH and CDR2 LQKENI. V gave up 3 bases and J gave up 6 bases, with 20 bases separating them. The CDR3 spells CASSPPGLGGSAGELFF. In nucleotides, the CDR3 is TGTGCCAGCTCACCCCCTGGTCTAGGGGGTAGCGCCGGGGAGCTGTTTTTT.

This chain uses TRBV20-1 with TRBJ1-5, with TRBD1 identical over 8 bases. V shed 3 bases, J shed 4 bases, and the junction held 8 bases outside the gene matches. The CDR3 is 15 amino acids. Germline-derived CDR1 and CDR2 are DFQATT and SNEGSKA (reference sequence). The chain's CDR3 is CSASAATGGNQPQHF. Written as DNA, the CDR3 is TGCAGTGCTAGTGCCGCTACAGGGGGAAATCAGCCCCAGCATTTT.

The CDR3 sequence: CACLGGQKLFF. The DNA for the CDR3 is TGTGCCTGCTTGGGGGGTCAAAAACTGTTTTTT. The rearrangement uses TRBV6-5 and TRBJ1-4; D perhaps matches TRBD1 (5 bases). The CDR3 runs 11 residues. CDR1 and CDR2 from the germline V gene are MNHEY and SVGAGI. Trimming took off 11 bases at V and 9 bases at J, with 13 bases between the two ends.